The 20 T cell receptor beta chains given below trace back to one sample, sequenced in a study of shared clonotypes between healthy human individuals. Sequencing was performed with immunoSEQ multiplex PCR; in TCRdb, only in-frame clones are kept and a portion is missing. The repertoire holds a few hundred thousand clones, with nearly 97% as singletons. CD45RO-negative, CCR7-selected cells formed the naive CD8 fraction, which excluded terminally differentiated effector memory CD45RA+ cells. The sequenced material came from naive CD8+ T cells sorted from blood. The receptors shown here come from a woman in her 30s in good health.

The CDR3: CASSIPGPETTYEQYF. CDR3 nucleotide sequence: TGTGCCAGCAGCATACCGGGACCCGAGACAACCTACGAGCAGTACTTC. The genes are TRBV21-1 and TRBJ2-7. TRBV21-1 is an annotated pseudogene. The CDR3 has 16 amino acids.

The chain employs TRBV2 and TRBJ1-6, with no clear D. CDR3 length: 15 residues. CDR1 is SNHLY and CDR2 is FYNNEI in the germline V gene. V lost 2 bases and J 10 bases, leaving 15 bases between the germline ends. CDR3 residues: CASSEWASRASPLHF. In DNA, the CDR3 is TGTGCCAGCAGTGAATGGGCGAGTCGAGCATCACCCCTCCACTTT.

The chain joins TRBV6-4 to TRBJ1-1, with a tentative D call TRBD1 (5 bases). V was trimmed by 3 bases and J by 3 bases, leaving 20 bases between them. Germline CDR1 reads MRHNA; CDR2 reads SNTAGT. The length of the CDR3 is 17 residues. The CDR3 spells CASSESLGGEEDTEAFF. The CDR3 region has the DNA TGTGCCAGCAGTGAGTCCCTCGGGGGAGAGGAGGACACTGAAGCTTTCTTT.

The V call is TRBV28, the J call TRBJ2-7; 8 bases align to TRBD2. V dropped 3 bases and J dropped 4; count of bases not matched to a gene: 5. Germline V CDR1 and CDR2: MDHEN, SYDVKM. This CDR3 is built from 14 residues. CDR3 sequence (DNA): TGTGCCAGCAGTTTTTCCGGGAGGGGATACGAGCAGTACTTC. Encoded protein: CASSFSGRGYEQYF. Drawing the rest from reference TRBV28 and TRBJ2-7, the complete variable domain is DVKVTQSSRYLVKRTGEKVFLECVQDMDHENMFWYRQDPGLGLRLIYFSYDVKMKEKGDIPEGYSVSREKKERFSLILESASTNQTSMYLCASSFSGRGYEQYFGPGTRLTVT.

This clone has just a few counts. CDR3 residues: CAWSVRDREAFF. The DNA of the CDR3 is TGTGCCTGGAGTGTACGGGACAGGGAAGCTTTCTTT. The J gene is TRBJ1-1, the V gene TRBV30; 8 bases agree with TRBD1. Germline CDR1 and CDR2: GTSNPN and SVGIG (reference sequence). Trimming at V came to 0 bases and at J to 8 bases, leaving 2 bases not matched to a gene. The CDR3 runs 12 residues.

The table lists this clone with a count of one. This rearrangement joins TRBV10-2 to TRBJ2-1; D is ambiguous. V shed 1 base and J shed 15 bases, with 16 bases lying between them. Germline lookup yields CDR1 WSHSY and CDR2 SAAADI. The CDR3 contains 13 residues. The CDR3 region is CASSELRTPVGFF. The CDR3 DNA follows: TGCGCCAGCAGTGAGTTGCGAACCCCCGTTGGGTTCTTC.

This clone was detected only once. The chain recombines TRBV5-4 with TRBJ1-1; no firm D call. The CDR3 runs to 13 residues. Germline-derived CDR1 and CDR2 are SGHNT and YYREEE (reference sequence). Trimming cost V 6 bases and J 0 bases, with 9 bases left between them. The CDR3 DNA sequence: TGTGCCAGCACCCCAGACATGAACACTGAAGCTTTCTTT. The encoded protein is CASTPDMNTEAFF.

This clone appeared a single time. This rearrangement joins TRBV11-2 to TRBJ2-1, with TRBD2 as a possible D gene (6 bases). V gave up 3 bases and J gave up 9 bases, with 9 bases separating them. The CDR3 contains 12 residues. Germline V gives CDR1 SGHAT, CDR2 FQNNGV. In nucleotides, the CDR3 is TGTGCCAGCAGCTTGGGGGGATCTGAGCAGTTCTTC. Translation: CASSLGGSEQFF.

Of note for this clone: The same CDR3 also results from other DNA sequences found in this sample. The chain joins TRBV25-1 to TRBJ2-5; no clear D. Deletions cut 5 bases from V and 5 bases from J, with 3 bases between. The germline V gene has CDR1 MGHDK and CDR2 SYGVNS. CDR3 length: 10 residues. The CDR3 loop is CASSLETQYF. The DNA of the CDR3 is TGTGCCAGCAGTCTCGAGACCCAGTACTTC. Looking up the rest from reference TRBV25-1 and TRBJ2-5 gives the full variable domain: EADIYQTPRYLVIGTGKKITLECSQTMGHDKMYWYQQDPGMELHLIHYSYGVNSTEKGDLSSESTVSRIRTEHFPLTLESARPSHTSQYLCASSLETQYFGPGTRLLVL.

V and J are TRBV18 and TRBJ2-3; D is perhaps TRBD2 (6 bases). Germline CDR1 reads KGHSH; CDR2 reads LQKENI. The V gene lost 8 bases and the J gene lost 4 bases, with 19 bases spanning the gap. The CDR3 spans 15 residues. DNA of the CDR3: TGTGCCAGCGGGGGAACGCGGGATGGGGCAGATACGCAGTATTTT. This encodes CASGGTRDGADTQYF. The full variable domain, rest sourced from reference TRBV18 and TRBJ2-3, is NAGVMQNPRHLVRRRGQEARLRCSPMKGHSHVYWYRQLPEEGLKFMVYLQKENIIDESGMPKERFSAEFPKEGPSILRIQQVVRGDSAAYFCASGGTRDGADTQYFGPGTRLTVL.

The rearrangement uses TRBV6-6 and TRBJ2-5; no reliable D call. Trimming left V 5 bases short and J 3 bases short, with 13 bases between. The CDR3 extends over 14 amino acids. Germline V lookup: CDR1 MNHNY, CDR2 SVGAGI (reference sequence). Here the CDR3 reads CASSQQTWEETQYF. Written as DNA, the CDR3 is TGTGCCAGCAGTCAACAAACTTGGGAAGAGACCCAGTACTTC.

The CDR3 region has the DNA TGTGCCAGCATACGAGACTCTCTGAACACTGAAGCTTTCTTT. Translation gives CASIRDSLNTEAFF. J is TRBJ1-1 and V is TRBV6-1; D not certain. The CDR3 sequence is 14 residues long. Germline CDR1 and CDR2: MNHNS and SASEGT. V was clipped by 7 bases and J by 0 bases, with 12 bases between them.

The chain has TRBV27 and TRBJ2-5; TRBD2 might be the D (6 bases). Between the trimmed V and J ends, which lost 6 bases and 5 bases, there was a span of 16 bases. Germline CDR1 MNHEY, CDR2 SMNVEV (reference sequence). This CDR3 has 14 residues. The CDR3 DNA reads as TGTGCCAGCAGCGCGGAGACGGAGGGGGAGACCCAGTACTTC. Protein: CASSAETEGETQYF.

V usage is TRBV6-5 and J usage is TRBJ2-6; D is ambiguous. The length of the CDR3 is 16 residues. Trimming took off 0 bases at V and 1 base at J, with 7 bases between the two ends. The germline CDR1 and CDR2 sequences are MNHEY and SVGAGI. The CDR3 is CASSYSTGSGANVLTF. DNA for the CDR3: TGTGCCAGCAGTTACTCGACTGGGTCTGGGGCCAACGTCCTGACTTTC.

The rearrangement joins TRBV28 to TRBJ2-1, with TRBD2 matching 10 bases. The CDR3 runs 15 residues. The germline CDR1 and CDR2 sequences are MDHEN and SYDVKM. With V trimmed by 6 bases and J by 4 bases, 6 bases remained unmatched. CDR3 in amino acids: CASSKLAGKYNEQFF. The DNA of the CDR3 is TGTGCCAGCAGCAAACTAGCGGGGAAATACAATGAGCAGTTCTTC.

As DNA, the CDR3 is TGTGCCAGCATGACTCAGGGGGCCATCGAGCAGTACTTC. Protein: CASMTQGAIEQYF. The chain combines TRBV5-4 with TRBJ2-7, with TRBD1 identical over 8 bases. The CDR3 loop spans 13 amino acids. V was clipped by 6 bases and J by 6 bases; unmatched bases: 8. Germline CDR1 reads SGHNT; CDR2 reads YYREEE (reference sequence).

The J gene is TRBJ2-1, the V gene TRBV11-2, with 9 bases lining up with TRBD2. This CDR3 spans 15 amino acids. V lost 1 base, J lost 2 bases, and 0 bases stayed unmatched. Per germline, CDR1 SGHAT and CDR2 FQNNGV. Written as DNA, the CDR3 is TGTGCCAGCAGCTTAGTAGCGGGAGCCTACAATGAGCAGTTCTTC. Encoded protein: CASSLVAGAYNEQFF.

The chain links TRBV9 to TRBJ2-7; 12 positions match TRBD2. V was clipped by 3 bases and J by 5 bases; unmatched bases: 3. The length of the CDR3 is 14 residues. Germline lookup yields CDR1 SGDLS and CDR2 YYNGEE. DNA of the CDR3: TGTGCCAGCAGCGCCACTAGCGGGAGGAACGAGCAGTACTTC. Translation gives CASSATSGRNEQYF.

In DNA form, the CDR3 reads TGTGCCAGCAGCTCGGGACTCTACGAGCAGTACTTC. As protein: CASSSGLYEQYF. The J gene is TRBJ2-7, the V gene TRBV5-6; tentatively, D is TRBD2 (6 bases). V dropped 3 bases and J dropped 3 bases, with 7 bases sitting between them. This CDR3 is 12 amino acids long. Per the germline V gene, CDR1 is SGHDT and CDR2 is YYEEEE.

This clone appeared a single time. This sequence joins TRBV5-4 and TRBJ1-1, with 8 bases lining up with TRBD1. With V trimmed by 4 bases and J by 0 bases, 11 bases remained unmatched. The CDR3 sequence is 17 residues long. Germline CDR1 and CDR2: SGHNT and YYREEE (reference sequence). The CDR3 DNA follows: TGTGCCAGCAGCCCCCGGGGACAGGACGTAATGAACACTGAAGCTTTCTTT. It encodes CASSPRGQDVMNTEAFF.